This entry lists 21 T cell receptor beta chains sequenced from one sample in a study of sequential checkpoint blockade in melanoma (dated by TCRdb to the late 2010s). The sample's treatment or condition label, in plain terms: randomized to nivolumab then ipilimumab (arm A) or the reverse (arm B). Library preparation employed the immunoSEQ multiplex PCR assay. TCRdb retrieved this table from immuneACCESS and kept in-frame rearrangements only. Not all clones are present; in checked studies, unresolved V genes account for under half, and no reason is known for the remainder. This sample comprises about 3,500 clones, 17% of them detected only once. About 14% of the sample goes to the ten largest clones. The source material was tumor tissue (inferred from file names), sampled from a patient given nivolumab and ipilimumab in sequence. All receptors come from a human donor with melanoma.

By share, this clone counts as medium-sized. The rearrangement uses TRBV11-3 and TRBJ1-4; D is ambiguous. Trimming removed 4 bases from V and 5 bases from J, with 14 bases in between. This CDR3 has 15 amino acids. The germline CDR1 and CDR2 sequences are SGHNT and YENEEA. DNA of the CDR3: TGTGCCAGCAGCTCCTCCGGCGGCCCCAATGAAAAACTGTTTTTT. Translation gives CASSSSGGPNEKLFF. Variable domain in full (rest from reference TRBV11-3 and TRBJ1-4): EAGVVQSPRYKIIEKKQPVAFWCNPISGHNTLYWYLQNLGQGPELLIRYENEEAVDDSQLPKDRFSAERLKGVDSTLKIQPAELGDSAVYLCASSSSGGPNEKLFFGSGTQLSVL.

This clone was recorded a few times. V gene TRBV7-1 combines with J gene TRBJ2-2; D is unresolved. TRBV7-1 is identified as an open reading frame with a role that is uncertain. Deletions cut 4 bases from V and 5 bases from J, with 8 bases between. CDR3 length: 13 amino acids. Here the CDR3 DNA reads TGTGCCAGCAGCTTATATGGGACCGGGGAGCTGTTTTTT. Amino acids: CASSLYGTGELFF.

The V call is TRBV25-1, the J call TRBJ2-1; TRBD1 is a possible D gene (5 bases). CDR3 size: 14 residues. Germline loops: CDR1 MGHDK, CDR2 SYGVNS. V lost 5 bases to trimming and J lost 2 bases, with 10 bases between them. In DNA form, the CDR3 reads TGTGCCAGCAGTTTAGGGGCCCCCTACAATGAGCAGTTCTTC. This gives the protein CASSLGAPYNEQFF.

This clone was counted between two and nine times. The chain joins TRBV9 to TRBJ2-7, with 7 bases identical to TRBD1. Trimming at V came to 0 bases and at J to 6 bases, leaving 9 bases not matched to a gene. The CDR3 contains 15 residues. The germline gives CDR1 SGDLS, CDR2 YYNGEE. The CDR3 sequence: CASSVGDRPDGEQYF. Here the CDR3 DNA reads TGTGCCAGCAGCGTAGGGGACAGACCGGACGGCGAGCAGTACTTC. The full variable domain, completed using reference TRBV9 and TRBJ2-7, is DSGVTQTPKHLITATGQRVTLRCSPRSGDLSVYWYQQSLDQGLQFLIQYYNGEERAKGNILERFSAQQFPDLHSELNLSSLELGDSALYFCASSVGDRPDGEQYFGPGTRLTVT.

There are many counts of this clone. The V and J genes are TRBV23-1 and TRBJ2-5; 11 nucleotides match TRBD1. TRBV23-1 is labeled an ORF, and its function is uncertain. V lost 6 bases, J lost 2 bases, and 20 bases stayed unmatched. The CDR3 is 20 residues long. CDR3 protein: CASSQDRPRTGGAPQETQYF. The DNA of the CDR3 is TGCGCCAGCAGCCAAGATCGTCCGAGGACAGGGGGCGCCCCACAAGAGACCCAGTACTTC.

Here the CDR3 reads CAITPEAGQGYNEQFF. For the CDR3, the DNA is TGTGCCATCACCCCGGAAGCGGGACAGGGGTACAATGAGCAGTTCTTC. The chain is built from TRBV6-8 and TRBJ2-1; 10 bases line up with TRBD1. CDR1 and CDR2 (germline): MNHGY, SAAAGT. Trimming took 10 bases from V and 4 from J; bases not matched to a gene: 13. The CDR3 consists of 16 residues.

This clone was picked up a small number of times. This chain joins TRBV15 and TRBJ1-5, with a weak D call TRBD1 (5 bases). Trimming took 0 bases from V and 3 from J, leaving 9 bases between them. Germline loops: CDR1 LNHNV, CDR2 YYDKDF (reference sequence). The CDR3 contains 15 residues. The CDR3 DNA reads TGTGCCACCAGCAGAGATCTGGGACCCAATCAGCCCCAGCATTTT. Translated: CATSRDLGPNQPQHF.

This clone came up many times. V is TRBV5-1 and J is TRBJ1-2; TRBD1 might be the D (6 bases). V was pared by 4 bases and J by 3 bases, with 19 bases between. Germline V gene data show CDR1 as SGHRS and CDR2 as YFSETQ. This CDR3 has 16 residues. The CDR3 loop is CASSQRQVSRDYGYTF. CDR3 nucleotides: TGCGCCAGCAGCCAGAGACAGGTTTCGAGGGACTATGGCTACACCTTC.

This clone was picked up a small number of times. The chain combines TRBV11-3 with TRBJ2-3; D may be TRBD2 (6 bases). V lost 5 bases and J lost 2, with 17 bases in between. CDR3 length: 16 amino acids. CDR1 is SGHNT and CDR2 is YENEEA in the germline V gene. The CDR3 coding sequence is TGTGCCAGCAGCCCCCCGGGAGCGGGCTACACAGATACGCAGTATTTT. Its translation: CASSPPGAGYTDTQYF. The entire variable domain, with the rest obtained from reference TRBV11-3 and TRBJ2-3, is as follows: EAGVVQSPRYKIIEKKQPVAFWCNPISGHNTLYWYLQNLGQGPELLIRYENEEAVDDSQLPKDRFSAERLKGVDSTLKIQPAELGDSAVYLCASSPPGAGYTDTQYFGPGTRLTVL.

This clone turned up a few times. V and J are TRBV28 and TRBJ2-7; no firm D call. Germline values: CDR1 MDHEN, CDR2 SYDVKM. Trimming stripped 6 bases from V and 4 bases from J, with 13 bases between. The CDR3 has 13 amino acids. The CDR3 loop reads CASRNPGGYEQYF. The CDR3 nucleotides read TGTGCCAGCAGGAACCCAGGCGGTTACGAGCAGTACTTC.

In DNA form, the CDR3 reads TGTGCCACTCTGGGCCAAAAGGCCACCTACGAGCAGTACTTC. Protein: CATLGQKATYEQYF. V and J are TRBV10-3 and TRBJ2-7; the D is unclear. The germline V gene has CDR1 ENHRY and CDR2 SYGVKD. The CDR3 spans 14 residues. Trimming stripped 10 bases from V and 2 bases from J, with 18 bases between.

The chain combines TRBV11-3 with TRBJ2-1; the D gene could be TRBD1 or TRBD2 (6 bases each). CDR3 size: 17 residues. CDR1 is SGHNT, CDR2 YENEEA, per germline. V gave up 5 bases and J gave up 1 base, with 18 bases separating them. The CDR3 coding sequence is TGTGCCAGCAGCGGACCAGTGGGGGGCCTATCCTACAATGAGCAGTTCTTC. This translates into CASSGPVGGLSYNEQFF.

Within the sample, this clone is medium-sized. As DNA, the CDR3 is TGTGCCAGCAGCGTCGAAGCGGGGGGCTCTTACCAAGAGACCCAGTACTTC. As protein: CASSVEAGGSYQETQYF. The gene calls are TRBV9 and TRBJ2-5, with 9 positions matching TRBD2. The CDR3 extends over 17 amino acids. V gave up 2 bases and J gave up 0 bases; unmatched junction bases: 8. Germline V CDR1 and CDR2: SGDLS, YYNGEE. The whole variable domain, filled in from reference TRBV9 and TRBJ2-5, reads DSGVTQTPKHLITATGQRVTLRCSPRSGDLSVYWYQQSLDQGLQFLIQYYNGEERAKGNILERFSAQQFPDLHSELNLSSLELGDSALYFCASSVEAGGSYQETQYFGPGTRLLVL.

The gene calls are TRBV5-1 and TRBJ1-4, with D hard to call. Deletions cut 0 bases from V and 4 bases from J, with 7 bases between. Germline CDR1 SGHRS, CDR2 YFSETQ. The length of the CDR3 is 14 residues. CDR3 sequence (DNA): TGCGCCAGCAGCTTGGCCGGGTATAATGAAAAACTGTTTTTT. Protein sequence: CASSLAGYNEKLFF.

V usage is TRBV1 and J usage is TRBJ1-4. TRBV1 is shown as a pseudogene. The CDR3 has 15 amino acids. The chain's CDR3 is CASSQIAGVNEKLFF. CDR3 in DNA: TGCGCCAGCAGCCAGATAGCAGGAGTAAATGAAAAACTGTTTTTT.

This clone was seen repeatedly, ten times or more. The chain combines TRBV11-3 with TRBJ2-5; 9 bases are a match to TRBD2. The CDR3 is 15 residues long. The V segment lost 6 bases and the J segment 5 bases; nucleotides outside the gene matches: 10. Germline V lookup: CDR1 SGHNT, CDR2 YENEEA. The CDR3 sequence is CASSFGPGLAETQYF. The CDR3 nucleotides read TGTGCCAGCAGTTTTGGCCCGGGACTAGCCGAGACCCAGTACTTC.

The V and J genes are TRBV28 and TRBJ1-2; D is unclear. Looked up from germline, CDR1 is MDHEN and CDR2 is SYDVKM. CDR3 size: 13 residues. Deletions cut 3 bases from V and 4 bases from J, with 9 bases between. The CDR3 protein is CASSFYGGYGYTF. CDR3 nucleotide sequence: TGTGCCAGCAGTTTTTACGGAGGCTATGGCTACACCTTC.

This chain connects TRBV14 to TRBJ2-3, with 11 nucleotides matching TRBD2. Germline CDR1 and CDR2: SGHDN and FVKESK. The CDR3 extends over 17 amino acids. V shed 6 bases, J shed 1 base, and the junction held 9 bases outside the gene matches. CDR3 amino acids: CASSRLAGHERTDTQYF. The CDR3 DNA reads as TGTGCCAGCAGTCGACTAGCGGGGCACGAACGCACAGATACGCAGTATTTT. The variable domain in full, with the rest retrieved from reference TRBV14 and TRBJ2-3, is EAGVTQFPSHSVIEKGQTVTLRCDPISGHDNLYWYRRVMGKEIKFLLHFVKESKQDESGMPNNRFLAERTGGTYSTLKVQPAELEDSGVYFCASSRLAGHERTDTQYFGPGTRLTVL.

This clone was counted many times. CDR3 residues: CASSPQGHPYQPQHF. DNA for the CDR3: TGTGCCAGCAGCCCTCAGGGTCACCCGTATCAGCCCCAGCATTTT. The genes are TRBV11-3 and TRBJ1-5; D perhaps matches TRBD1 (5 bases). V was cut by 5 bases and J by 5 bases, with 16 bases left in between. CDR1 is SGHNT, CDR2 YENEEA, per germline. The CDR3 is 15 residues long.

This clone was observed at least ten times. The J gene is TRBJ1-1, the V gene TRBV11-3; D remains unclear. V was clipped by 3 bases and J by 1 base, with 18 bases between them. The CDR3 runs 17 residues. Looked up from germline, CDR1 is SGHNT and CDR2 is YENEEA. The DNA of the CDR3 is TGTGCCAGCAGCTTGGATGGGGTCCCGGGCCGGAACACTGAAGCTTTCTTT. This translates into CASSLDGVPGRNTEAFF.

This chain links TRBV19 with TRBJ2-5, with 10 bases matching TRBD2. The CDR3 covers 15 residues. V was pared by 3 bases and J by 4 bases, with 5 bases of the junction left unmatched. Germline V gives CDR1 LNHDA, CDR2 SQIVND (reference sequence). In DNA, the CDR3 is TGTGCCAGTAGTATCCCAGCGGGGGGGAGAGAGACCCAGTACTTC. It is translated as CASSIPAGGRETQYF.